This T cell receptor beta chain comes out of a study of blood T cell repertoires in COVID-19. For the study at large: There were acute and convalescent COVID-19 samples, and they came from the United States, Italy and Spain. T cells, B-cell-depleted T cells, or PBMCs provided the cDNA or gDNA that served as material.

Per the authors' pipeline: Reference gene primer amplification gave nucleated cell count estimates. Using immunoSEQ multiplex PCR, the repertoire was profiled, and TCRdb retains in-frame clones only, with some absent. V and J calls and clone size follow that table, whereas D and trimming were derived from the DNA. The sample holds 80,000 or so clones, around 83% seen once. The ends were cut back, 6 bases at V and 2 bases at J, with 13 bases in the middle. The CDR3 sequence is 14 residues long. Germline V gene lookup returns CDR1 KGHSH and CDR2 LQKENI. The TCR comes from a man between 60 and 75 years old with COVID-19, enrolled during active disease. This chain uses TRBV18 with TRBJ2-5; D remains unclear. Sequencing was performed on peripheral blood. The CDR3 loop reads CASSAQAWQETQYF. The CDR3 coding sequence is TGTGCCAGCTCGGCGCAGGCGTGGCAAGAGACCCAGTACTTC.